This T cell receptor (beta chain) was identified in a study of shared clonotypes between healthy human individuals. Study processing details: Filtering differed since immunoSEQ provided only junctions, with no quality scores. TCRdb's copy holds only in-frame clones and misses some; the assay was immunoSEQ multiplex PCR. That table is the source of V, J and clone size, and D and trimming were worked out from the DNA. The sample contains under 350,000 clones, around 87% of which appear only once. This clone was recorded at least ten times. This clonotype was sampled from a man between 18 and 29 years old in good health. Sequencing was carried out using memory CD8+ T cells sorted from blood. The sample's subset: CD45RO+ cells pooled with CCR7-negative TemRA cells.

The CDR3 here is CAISDERGSDYGYTF. Written as DNA, the CDR3 is TGTGCCATCAGTGACGAGAGGGGATCGGACTATGGCTACACCTTC. The rearrangement joins TRBV10-3 to TRBJ1-2; TRBD1 might be the D (5 bases). The V end lost 3 bases, the J end lost 3 bases, and 14 bases lay between the germline ends. CDR1 and CDR2 from the germline V gene are ENHRY and SYGVKD. The CDR3 spans 15 residues.